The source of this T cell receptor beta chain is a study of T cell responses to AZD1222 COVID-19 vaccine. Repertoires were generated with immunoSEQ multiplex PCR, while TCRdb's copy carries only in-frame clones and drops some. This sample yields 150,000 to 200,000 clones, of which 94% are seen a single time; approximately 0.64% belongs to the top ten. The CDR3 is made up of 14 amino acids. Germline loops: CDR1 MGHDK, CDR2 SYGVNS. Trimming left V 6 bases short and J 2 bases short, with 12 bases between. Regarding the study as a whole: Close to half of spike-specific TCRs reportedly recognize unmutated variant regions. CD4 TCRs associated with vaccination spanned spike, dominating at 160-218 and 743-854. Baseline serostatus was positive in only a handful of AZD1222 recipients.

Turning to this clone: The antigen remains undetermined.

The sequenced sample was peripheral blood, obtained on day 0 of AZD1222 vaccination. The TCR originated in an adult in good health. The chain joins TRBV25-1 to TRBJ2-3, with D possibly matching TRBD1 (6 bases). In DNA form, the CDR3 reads TGTGCCAGCAGCAAAGGGGGATTCACAGATACGCAGTATTTT. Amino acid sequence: CASSKGGFTDTQYF. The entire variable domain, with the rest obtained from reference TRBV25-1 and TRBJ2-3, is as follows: EADIYQTPRYLVIGTGKKITLECSQTMGHDKMYWYQQDPGMELHLIHYSYGVNSTEKGDLSSESTVSRIRTEHFPLTLESARPSHTSQYLCASSKGGFTDTQYFGPGTRLTVL.